A selection of T cell receptor beta chains follows, all from one sample in a study of cytomegalovirus exposure and HLA in healthy donors. Clones were sequenced by immunoSEQ multiplex PCR, and TCRdb holds only the in-frame ones, with some missing. The sample data list about 130,000 clones. Source material: PBMCs. The receptors stem from a woman aged 40-49 years in good health and CMV-seropositive. Both conserved end residues are part of each CDR3. A D gene is named only where the DNA matches it firmly.

j_call	v_call	d_call	cdr3_nt	cdr3_aa
TRBJ2-3	TRBV7-2	NA	TGTGCCAGCAGCTCCCCCGACTCTCCGCGGGATACGCAGTATTTT	CASSSPDSPRDTQYF
TRBJ1-1	TRBV5-4	TRBD1	TGTGCCAGCAGCTTATGGAGGGGGCGAGGCACTGAAGCTTTCTTT	CASSLWRGRGTEAFF
TRBJ2-1	TRBV7-2	NA	TGTGCCAGCAGCTTAGAATCGAGAATGGTCGATGAGCAGTTCTTC	CASSLESRMVDEQFF
TRBJ2-7	TRBV7-9	TRBD1	TGTGCCAGCAGCCCCGACGGAGACAGGGCCTACGAGCAGTACTTC	CASSPDGDRAYEQYF
TRBJ2-5	TRBV7-8	NA	TGTGCCGGAACAAGAGGGCTAAAAGAGACCCAGTACTTC	CAGTRGLKETQYF
TRBJ2-3	TRBV9	TRBD2	TGTGCCAGCAGCGGGGGACTAGCGGGGCGAACAGATACGCAGTATTTT	CASSGGLAGRTDTQYF
TRBJ2-2	TRBV27	TRBD2	TGTGCCAGCAGCCAAAGAGGGCTAGCGGCGAACACCGGGGAGCTGTTTTTT	CASSQRGLAANTGELFF
TRBJ2-3	TRBV27	NA	TGTGCCAGCAGTTTTTCCTACAGGGAATCAGATACGCAGTATTTT	CASSFSYRESDTQYF
TRBJ2-2	TRBV7-7	TRBD1	TGTGCTAGCAGCTTAGTTTCGGGACAGGGCAACACCGGGGAGCTGTTTTTT	CASSLVSGQGNTGELFF
TRBJ1-1	TRBV6-5	NA	TGTGCCAGCAGCCAACCGAGAGGGAGGAACACTGAAGCTTTCTTT	CASSQPRGRNTEAFF
TRBJ2-2	TRBV19	TRBD2	TGTGCCAGTAGCCGACGGGAGGCCGGGGAGCTGTTTTTT	CASSRREAGELFF
TRBJ2-7	TRBV18	TRBD2	TGTGCCAGCTCACCAACCGCCGGGGGAGGGTACGAGCAGTACTTC	CASSPTAGGGYEQYF
TRBJ2-1	TRBV27	TRBD2	TGTGCCAGCCGGCGGGGAGCGGGAGGTAATAATGAGCAGTTCTTC	CASRRGAGGNNEQFF
TRBJ1-5	TRBV19	TRBD1	TGTGCCAGTAGTATCATCCCAGGGGGTATAGCAAATCAGCCCCAGCATTTT	CASSIIPGGIANQPQHF
TRBJ1-2	TRBV30	TRBD1	TGTGCCTGGAGTGTTCCTTCCGGGACAGGTAGTGGCTACACCTTC	CAWSVPSGTGSGYTF
TRBJ1-1	TRBV7-9	NA	TGTGCCAGCAGCTCCCTTACTGAAGCTTTCTTT	CASSSLTEAFF
TRBJ1-5	TRBV5-4	TRBD1	TGTGCCAGCAGCTTGGACAGGGGCTCCAATCAGCCCCAGCATTTT	CASSLDRGSNQPQHF
TRBJ2-1	TRBV5-1	TRBD1	TGCGCCAGCAGCTTGGCCCTGTCAGGGGGCGAAAATGAGCAGTTCTTC	CASSLALSGGENEQFF
TRBJ1-1	TRBV19	TRBD1	TGTGCCAGTAGTGTCAGGGGGAAGGGATGGGACACTGAAGCTTTCTTT	CASSVRGKGWDTEAFF
TRBJ1-1	TRBV28	NA	TGTGCCAGCAGTTTTTTGGGCCTGGGGGCCACTGAAGCTTTCTTT	CASSFLGLGATEAFF
TRBJ2-3	TRBV14	NA	TGTGCCAGCAGCCAACGGGTTACAGATACGCAGTATTTT	CASSQRVTDTQYF
TRBJ2-3	TRBV11-2	NA	TGTGCCAGCAGCCTCACCGTAAGATCCGGATCACAGATGAAGCAGTATTTT	CASSLTVRSGSQMKQYF
TRBJ1-2	TRBV14	NA	TGTGCCAGCAGCCCCCTCGGGGAGATGGAGGGCTACACCTTC	CASSPLGEMEGYTF
TRBJ2-1	TRBV20-1	NA	TGCAGTGCTAACGGCAATGAGCAGTTCTTC	CSANGNEQFF
TRBJ2-7	TRBV6-1	TRBD1	TGTGCCAGCAGTAAAGGACAGGCACCCTACGAGCAGTACTTC	CASSKGQAPYEQYF
TRBJ2-2	TRBV9	TRBD2	TGTGCCAGCAGTTTCGGACTAGCGGGAGAGTACACCGGGGAGCTGTTTTTT	CASSFGLAGEYTGELFF
TRBJ1-1	TRBV5-4	NA	TGTGCCAGCAGCAGCGGCGGGGGGCCTATGAACACTGAAGCTTTCTTT	CASSSGGGPMNTEAFF
TRBJ2-1	TRBV4-3	TRBD2	TGCGCCAGCAGCTTTGGGAGCGGGAGGGGGGTCAATGAGCAGTTCTTC	CASSFGSGRGVNEQFF
TRBJ2-5	TRBV7-3	TRBD2	TGTGCCAGCACCGCGGCGCGAGGGCGGGAGTTAGAAGAGACCCAGTACTTC	CASTAARGRELEETQYF